Each of the 17 T cell receptor beta chains below was sequenced from the same sample in a study of CD8 T cells in Susac syndrome. RNA totalling roughly 0.45 to 1 ug underwent reverse transcription with random hexamers. MiXCR was run by TCRdb on the immunoSEQ multiplex PCR reads, yielding one entry per CDR3 protein. This sample yields some 140,000 distinct CDR3 sequences, of which roughly 80% are seen a single time; 0.45% to 0.65% belongs to the top ten. Sequences were obtained from CD8+ T cells from PBMCs. The receptors here all came from a human donor with multiple sclerosis.

The rearrangement joins TRBV7-6 to TRBJ2-5; the D gene is possibly TRBD2 (5 bases). This CDR3 spans 14 amino acids. V was clipped by 1 base and J by 5 bases, with 11 bases between them. Germline values: CDR1 SGHVS, CDR2 FNYEAQ. As DNA, the CDR3 is TGTGCCAGCAGCTTAGATCCTAGCTGGGAGACCCAGTACTTC. This sequence encodes CASSLDPSWETQYF.

The gene calls are TRBV15 and TRBJ2-1; a weak D match, TRBD2 (7 bases). Trimming left V 5 bases short and J 7 bases short, with 21 bases between. This CDR3 contains 16 residues. Germline V gene sequence: CDR1 LNHNV, CDR2 YYDKDF (reference sequence). CDR3 in DNA: TGTGCCACCAGCTTAGGGGGGGACCCGACCGATAATGAGCAGTTCTTC. It specifies CATSLGGDPTDNEQFF.

CDR3 protein: CSVEGGNEQYF. CDR3 nucleotide sequence: TGCAGCGTTGAGGGGGGGAACGAGCAGTACTTC. This chain links TRBV29-1 with TRBJ2-7; 7 bases map to TRBD2. J gave up 5 bases and V 3 bases, and 1 base lay outside the gene matches. This CDR3 is built from 11 residues. Germline values: CDR1 SQVTM, CDR2 ANQGSEA.

This chain links TRBV7-6 with TRBJ2-5; no definite D call. V lost 5 bases and J 2 bases, leaving 15 bases between the germline ends. The length of the CDR3 is 15 residues. From germline, CDR1 is SGHVS and CDR2 FNYEAQ. The DNA of the CDR3 is TGTGCCAGCAGCCTTCTGTGGGATAAACAAGAGACCCAGTACTTC. It is translated as CASSLLWDKQETQYF.

The rearrangement links TRBV4-1 to TRBJ2-7; perhaps TRBD1 as D (5 bases). Per the germline V gene, CDR1 is MGHRA and CDR2 is YSYEKL. Trimming took 3 bases from V and 2 from J, leaving 8 bases between them. This CDR3 contains 13 residues. The CDR3 DNA is TGCGCCAGCAGCCACGGACAACCCTACGAGCAGTACTTC. It translates to CASSHGQPYEQYF.

The chain combines TRBV13 with TRBJ1-2, with 7 bases identical to TRBD1. The V gene end was trimmed by 6 bases and the J gene end by 1 base; junction bases not matched to a gene: 8. The CDR3 extends over 15 amino acids. The germline gives CDR1 PRHDT, CDR2 FYEKMQ (reference sequence). CDR3 residues: CASRRTGLFNYGYTF. CDR3 nucleotides: TGTGCCAGCAGACGGACAGGTCTATTTAACTATGGCTACACCTTC. The entire variable domain, with the rest obtained from reference TRBV13 and TRBJ1-2, is as follows: AAGVIQSPRHLIKEKRETATLKCYPIPRHDTVYWYQQGPGQDPQFLISFYEKMQSDKGSIPDRFSAQQFSDYHSELNMSSLELGDSALYFCASRRTGLFNYGYTFGSGTRLTVV.

This clonotype was found once. The gene calls are TRBV6-6 and TRBJ1-4, with 7 bases identical to TRBD1. The trim removed 1 base at V and 5 bases at J, leaving 4 bases unmatched. The CDR3 runs 15 residues. Germline V gene lookup returns CDR1 MNHNY and CDR2 SVGAGI (reference sequence). CDR3 in amino acids: CASSYLGQLNEKLFF. For the CDR3, the DNA is TGTGCCAGCAGTTACTTGGGACAGCTCAATGAAAAACTGTTTTTT.

The J gene is TRBJ1-5, the V gene TRBV2, with TRBD1 as a possible D gene (5 bases). This CDR3 contains 15 residues. V was cut by 6 bases and J by 0 bases, with 12 bases left in between. Per the germline V gene, CDR1 is SNHLY and CDR2 is FYNNEI. DNA of the CDR3: TGTGCCAGCAGACAGACAGAAACTAGCAATCAGCCCCAGCATTTT. Translation gives CASRQTETSNQPQHF.

The chain joins TRBV6-1 to TRBJ2-6; possibly TRBD1 for D (6 bases). The V end lost 6 bases, the J end lost 0 bases, and 9 bases lay between the germline ends. The CDR3 length is 15 residues. Germline CDR1 is MNHNS and CDR2 is SASEGT. CDR3 bases: TGTGCCAGCAGACAGGGTGCCTCTGGGGCCAACGTCCTGACTTTC. This encodes CASRQGASGANVLTF.

This clonotype was counted a few times. The chain employs TRBV5-1 and TRBJ2-7; no definite D call. Per germline, CDR1 SGHRS and CDR2 YFSETQ. Trimming removed 0 bases from V and 7 bases from J, with 14 bases in between. This CDR3 is 14 amino acids long. This CDR3 is CASSLVVTAQEQYF. For the CDR3, the DNA is TGCGCCAGCAGCTTGGTTGTCACAGCTCAAGAGCAGTACTTC.

This clonotype was recorded once. This sequence joins TRBV20-1 and TRBJ2-3; D uncertain. CDR1 is DFQATT and CDR2 is SNEGSKA in the germline V gene (reference sequence). V was cut by 1 base and J by 2 bases, with 19 bases left in between. This CDR3 is 17 amino acids long. CDR3 loop: CSARVPDYGQITDTQYF. CDR3 coding DNA: TGCAGTGCTAGAGTGCCTGATTATGGGCAAATCACAGATACGCAGTATTTT.

The rearrangement uses TRBV28 and TRBJ1-5, with D tentatively TRBD1 (6 bases). Trimming pared 8 bases from V and 6 bases from J, leaving 17 bases between. Germline-derived CDR1 and CDR2 are MDHEN and SYDVKM. The CDR3 has 14 residues. CDR3 in amino acids: CASWATLGAQPQHF. The CDR3 DNA reads TGTGCCAGCTGGGCGACATTGGGGGCTCAGCCCCAGCATTTT.

The chain has TRBV10-3 and TRBJ2-1, with D unclear. The CDR3 extends over 14 amino acids. Deletions cut 3 bases from V and 10 bases from J, with 16 bases between. Germline lookup yields CDR1 ENHRY and CDR2 SYGVKD. The CDR3, as DNA: TGTGCCATCAGTGACCCGACCCAAACAAGAGAGCAGTTCTTC. The encoded protein is CAISDPTQTREQFF.

The rearrangement links TRBV5-1 to TRBJ2-4; no clear D. Germline V gene lookup returns CDR1 SGHRS and CDR2 YFSETQ. Between the trimmed V and J ends, which lost 2 bases and 1 base, there was a span of 10 bases. The CDR3 consists of 15 residues. The CDR3 region has the DNA TGCGCCAGCAGCTTAGCCGAATACGCCAAAAACATTCAGTACTTC. This codes for CASSLAEYAKNIQYF. Using reference TRBV5-1 and TRBJ2-4 for the parts outside the CDR3, the full variable domain is KAGVTQTPRYLIKTRGQQVTLSCSPISGHRSVSWYQQTPGQGLQFLFEYFSETQRNKGNFPGRFSGRQFSNSRSEMNVSTLELGDSALYLCASSLAEYAKNIQYFGAGTRLSVL.

This clonotype was detected only once. The chain has TRBV4-3 and TRBJ1-5, with D unclear. Germline-derived CDR1 and CDR2 are LGHNA and YSLEER. CDR3 length: 13 amino acids. V was cut by 3 bases and J by 4 bases, with 7 bases left in between. CDR3 nucleotide sequence: TGCGCCAGCAGCCAGGAGCAAAATCAGCCCCAGCATTTT. As protein: CASSQEQNQPQHF.

The gene calls are TRBV6-5 and TRBJ2-3, with D perhaps matching TRBD1 (5 bases). Germline CDR1 is MNHEY and CDR2 is SVGAGI. The ends were cut back, 6 bases at V and 0 bases at J, with 13 bases in the middle. The CDR3 spans 15 residues. The CDR3 loop is CASSYTRQSTDTQYF. The CDR3, as DNA: TGTGCCAGCAGCTACACCCGACAGAGCACAGATACGCAGTATTTT.

This clonotype was observed a handful of times. The chain uses TRBV7-2 and TRBJ1-1; unclear D gene. CDR1 is SGHTA, CDR2 FQGNSA, per germline. The CDR3 is made up of 13 amino acids. V lost 1 base and J lost 4, with 7 bases in between. The CDR3 loop reads CASSLVLGTEAFF. The CDR3 DNA follows: TGTGCCAGCAGCTTAGTTCTGGGCACTGAAGCTTTCTTT.